The rows below give T cell receptor beta chains drawn from one sample of a study of cytomegalovirus exposure and HLA in healthy donors. Sequencing used immunoSEQ multiplex PCR; TCRdb keeps in-frame clones, though not all of them. The ten top clones account for roughly 6.6%, within a sample of over 100,000 clones. Sequenced: PBMCs. These receptors were obtained from a man between 35 and 55 years old in good health and CMV-seropositive. Both conserved end residues are part of each CDR3. A D gene is named only where the DNA matches it firmly.

j_gene,d_gene,v_gene,CDR3aa,CDR3nt
TRBJ1-1,-,TRBV28,CASSSLERLRTEAFF,TGTGCCAGCAGTTCCCTGGAGCGGTTGAGGACTGAAGCTTTCTTT
TRBJ2-7,TRBD1,TRBV6-4,CAILPRDRIPLEQYF,TGTGCCATCTTACCCCGGGACAGGATACCCCTGGAGCAGTACTTC
TRBJ2-3,-,TRBV9,CASSQGLLHTDTQYF,TGTGCCAGCAGCCAGGGACTCCTTCACACAGATACGCAGTATTTT
TRBJ2-7,TRBD2,TRBV11-2,CASSSTTSGSPYEQYF,TGTGCCAGCAGCTCAACGACTAGCGGGAGCCCCTACGAGCAGTACTTC
TRBJ2-1,-,TRBV9,CASSVEAHSYNEQFF,TGTGCCAGCAGCGTAGAAGCGCACTCCTACAATGAGCAGTTCTTC
TRBJ2-5,TRBD1,TRBV28,CASSLGQGWETQYF,TGTGCCAGCAGCCTAGGACAGGGATGGGAGACCCAGTACTTC
TRBJ2-1,TRBD1,TRBV19,CASSPDRGSYNEQFF,TGTGCCAGTAGTCCCGACAGGGGCTCCTACAATGAGCAGTTCTTC
TRBJ2-7,-,TRBV19,CASSTTASAYEQYF,TGTGCCAGTAGTACGACGGCTAGCGCCTACGAGCAGTACTTC
TRBJ1-1,-,TRBV29-1,CSVEQGDTEAFF,TGCAGCGTTGAACAGGGTGACACTGAAGCTTTCTTT
TRBJ2-2,TRBD2,TRBV5-6,CASILRPGTSGYTGELFF,TGTGCCAGCATCCTCAGGCCGGGGACTAGCGGTTACACCGGGGAGCTGTTTTTT
TRBJ1-3,-,TRBV18,CASSPAALGNTIYF,TGTGCCAGCTCACCTGCGGCTTTAGGAAACACCATATATTTT
TRBJ1-2,TRBD1,TRBV5-4,CASSQGLQGDYGYTF,TGTGCCAGCAGCCAGGGTTTACAGGGGGACTATGGCTACACCTTC
TRBJ2-2,-,TRBV5-1,CASSLTGMVFSGTGELFF,TGCGCCAGCAGCTTGACAGGGATGGTCTTCTCTGGAACCGGGGAGCTGTTTTTT
TRBJ1-3,-,TRBV7-2,CASSLGGTGNTIYF,TGTGCCAGCAGCTTAGGAGGCACCGGAAACACCATATATTTT
TRBJ1-2,-,TRBV4-1,CASSPKISGGVNYGYTF,TGCGCCAGCAGCCCCAAGATATCCGGGGGGGTTAACTATGGCTACACCTTC
TRBJ2-7,-,TRBV7-2,CASSLGHNYEQYF,TGTGCCAGCAGCTTAGGTCACAACTACGAGCAGTACTTC
TRBJ1-2,-,TRBV28,CASSGGASRGYTF,TGTGCCAGCAGTGGAGGGGCCTCCCGTGGCTACACCTTC
TRBJ2-7,-,TRBV14,CASSPTLAGYEQYF,TGTGCCAGCAGCCCCACGTTGGCGGGGTACGAGCAGTACTTC